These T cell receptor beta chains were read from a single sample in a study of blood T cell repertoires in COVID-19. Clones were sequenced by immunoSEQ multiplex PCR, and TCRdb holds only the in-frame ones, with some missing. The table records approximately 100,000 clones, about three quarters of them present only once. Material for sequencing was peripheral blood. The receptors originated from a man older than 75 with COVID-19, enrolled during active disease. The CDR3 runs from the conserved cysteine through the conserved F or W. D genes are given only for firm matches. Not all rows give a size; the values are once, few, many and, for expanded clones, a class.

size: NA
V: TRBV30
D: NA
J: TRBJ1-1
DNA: TGTGCCTGGATCGCGGGAACAGGGAACACTGAAGCTTTCTTT
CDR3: CAWIAGTGNTEAFF

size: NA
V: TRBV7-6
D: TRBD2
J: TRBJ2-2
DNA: TGTGCCAGCAGCTTAGAAACGGGAGGCACCGGGGAGCTGTTTTTT
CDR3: CASSLETGGTGELFF

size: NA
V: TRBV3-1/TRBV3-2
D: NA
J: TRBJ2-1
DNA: TGTGCCAGCAGCCTCTCGGTGGTATCCTACAATGAGCAGTTCTTC
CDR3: CASSLSVVSYNEQFF

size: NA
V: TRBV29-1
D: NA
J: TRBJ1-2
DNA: TGCAGCGTTGAAGGGGGCAGAAGATTAAACTATGGCTACACCTTC
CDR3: CSVEGGRRLNYGYTF

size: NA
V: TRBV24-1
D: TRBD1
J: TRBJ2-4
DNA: TGTGCCACCAGTGATCCAGGGGGCCCGGGGAACATTCAGTACTTC
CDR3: CATSDPGGPGNIQYF

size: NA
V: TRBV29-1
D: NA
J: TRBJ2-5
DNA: TGCAGCGGGAGCGGAACGCAAGAGACCCAGTACTTC
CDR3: CSGSGTQETQYF

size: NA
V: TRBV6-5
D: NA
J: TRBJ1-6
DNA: TGTGCCAGCAGGGACGGGACAAATTCACCCCTCCACTTT
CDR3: CASRDGTNSPLHF

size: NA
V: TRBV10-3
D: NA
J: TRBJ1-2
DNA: TGTGCCATCAGTGAGGGGGACTGGAGTAACTATGGCTACACCTTC
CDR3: CAISEGDWSNYGYTF

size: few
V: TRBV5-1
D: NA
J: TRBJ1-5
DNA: TGCGCCAGCAGCGAACAGGGCAATAGCAATCAGCCCCAGCATTTT
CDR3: CASSEQGNSNQPQHF

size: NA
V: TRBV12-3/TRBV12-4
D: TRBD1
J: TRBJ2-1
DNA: TGTGCCAGCAGCAAGGACAGGGACAATGAGCAGTTCTTC
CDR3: CASSKDRDNEQFF

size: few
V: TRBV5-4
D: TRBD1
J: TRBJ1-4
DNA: TGTGCCAGCAGCGCCCCGGGACAGGGAGGAGAAAAACTGTTTTTT
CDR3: CASSAPGQGGEKLFF

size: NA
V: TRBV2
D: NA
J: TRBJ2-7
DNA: TGTGCCAGCAGTGGGGGGCTCTCTATCTACGAGCAGTACTTC
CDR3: CASSGGLSIYEQYF

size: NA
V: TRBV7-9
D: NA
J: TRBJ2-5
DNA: TGTGCCAGCAGCTTAGGGGCCCCTTACCAAGAGACCCAGTACTTC
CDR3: CASSLGAPYQETQYF

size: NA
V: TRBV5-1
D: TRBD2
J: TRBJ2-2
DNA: TGCGCCAGCAGCTCAGGACTAGCGGGGTGGGACACCGGGGAGCTGTTTTTT
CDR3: CASSSGLAGWDTGELFF

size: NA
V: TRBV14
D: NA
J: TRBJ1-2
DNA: TGTGCCAGCAGCCAAGGGCAGATCTATGGCTACACCTTC
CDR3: CASSQGQIYGYTF

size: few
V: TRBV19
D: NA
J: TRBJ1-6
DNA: TGTGCCAGTAGTTACCGGGGGAATTCACCCCTCCACTTT
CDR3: CASSYRGNSPLHF

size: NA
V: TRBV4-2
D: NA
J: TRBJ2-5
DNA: TGTGCCAGCAGCCTTAACCTAGGCGCCCAAGAGACCCAGTACTTC
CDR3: CASSLNLGAQETQYF

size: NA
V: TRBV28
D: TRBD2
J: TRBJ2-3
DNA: TGTGCCAGCAGTTCACTAGCGGGGGCAGATACGCAGTATTTT
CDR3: CASSSLAGADTQYF

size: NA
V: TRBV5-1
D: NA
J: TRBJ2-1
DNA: TGCGCCAGCAGCTTGGCGTTAGCCGGAGTAGGTGAGCAGTTCTTC
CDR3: CASSLALAGVGEQFF

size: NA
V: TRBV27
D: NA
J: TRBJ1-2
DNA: TGTGCCAGCAGTTCCCCCCGCAGGGGAGCCTATGGCTACACCTTC
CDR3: CASSSPRRGAYGYTF

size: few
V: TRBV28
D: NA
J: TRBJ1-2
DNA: TGTGCCAGCAGTCCACACAGGGTGCGTGGCTACACCTTC
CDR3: CASSPHRVRGYTF

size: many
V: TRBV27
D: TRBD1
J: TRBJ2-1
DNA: TGTGCCAGCAGTTTATCTCTAGGGGGCGTCCACAATGAGCAGTTCTTC
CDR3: CASSLSLGGVHNEQFF

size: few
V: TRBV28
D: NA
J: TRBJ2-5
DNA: TGTGCCAGCAGTCCGCAGGGTTGGGCAGAGACCCAGTACTTC
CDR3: CASSPQGWAETQYF

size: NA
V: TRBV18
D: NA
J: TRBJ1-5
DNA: TGTGCCAGCTCACCTTCAGAGGGTATCAATCAGCCCCAGCATTTT
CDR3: CASSPSEGINQPQHF

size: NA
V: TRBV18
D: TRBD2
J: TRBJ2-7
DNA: TGTGCCAGCTCACCATCGACTAGCGGGAGAAGCGAGCAGTACTTC
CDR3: CASSPSTSGRSEQYF

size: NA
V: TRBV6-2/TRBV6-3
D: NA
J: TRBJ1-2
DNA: TGTGCCAGCAGCCTATCTCGGGGGGCAAGCGGCTACACCTTC
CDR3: CASSLSRGASGYTF

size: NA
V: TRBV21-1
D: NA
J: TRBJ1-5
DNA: TGTGCCAGCAGCCCCCGACAGGGGGGATATAGCAATCAGCCCCAGCATTTT
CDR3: CASSPRQGGYSNQPQHF

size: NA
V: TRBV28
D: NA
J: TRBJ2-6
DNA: TGTGCCAGCAGTGTACAGGGGGCCAACGTCCTGACTTTC
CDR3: CASSVQGANVLTF

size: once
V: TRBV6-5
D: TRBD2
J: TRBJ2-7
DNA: TGTGCCGCGCTAGCGGAGGACTACGAGCAGTACTTC
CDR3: CAALAEDYEQYF